This T cell receptor (beta chain) was retrieved from a study of blood T cells in healthy people across ages. Whole-study findings and limits: Age advanced and TCR beta diversity per million T cells fell, roughly linearly.

CDR1 is MNHNY and CDR2 is SVGAGI in the germline V gene (reference sequence). The CDR3 loop spans 14 amino acids. Trimming shortened V by 1 base and J by 3 bases, and 7 bases separated the two germline ends. Concerning this clonotype itself: Its antigen is not known.

Per-sample yields of isolated PBMCs were at least 6 million. A second PCR, run for roughly 7 to 11 cycles, used a sample-barcoded 5' primer plus a J-beta primer mix. TCRdb reprocessed the 5' RACE reads with MiXCR, giving one entry per CDR3 protein. The sample lists over 1,300,000 distinct CDR3 sequences, approximately 60% occurring once. The sequencing input was blood. This chain connects TRBV6-6 to TRBJ1-5; no reliable D call. The sequence was obtained from a man younger than 30 in good health. CDR3 protein: CASSYLKTNQPQHF. CDR3 nucleotides: TGTGCCAGCAGTTACTTGAAGACCAATCAGCCCCAGCATTTT.